The clone carrying this T cell receptor (beta chain) was picked up one time. CDR1 and CDR2 (germline): SEHNR, FQNEAQ (reference sequence). CDR3 length equals 16 residues. V gave up 3 bases and J gave up 2 bases, with 17 bases separating them. This entry belongs to a study of T cell changes during pregnancy in multiple sclerosis. Assay: immunoSEQ multiplex PCR; the TCRdb copy retains only in-frame clones and omits some. The data hold about 36,000 clones, with 70% to 90% observed a single time. The V call is TRBV7-9, the J call TRBJ2-7, with a possible D match to TRBD1 (6 bases). The TCR comes from a female donor with multiple sclerosis, enrolled in a pregnancy study. The sequences come from CD4+ T cells from peripheral blood mononuclear cells, collected in the first trimester of pregnancy. As DNA, the CDR3 is TGTGCCAGCAGCTTGGTTCCAGGACAGAGCACCTACGAGCAGTACTTC. Its translation: CASSLVPGQSTYEQYF.